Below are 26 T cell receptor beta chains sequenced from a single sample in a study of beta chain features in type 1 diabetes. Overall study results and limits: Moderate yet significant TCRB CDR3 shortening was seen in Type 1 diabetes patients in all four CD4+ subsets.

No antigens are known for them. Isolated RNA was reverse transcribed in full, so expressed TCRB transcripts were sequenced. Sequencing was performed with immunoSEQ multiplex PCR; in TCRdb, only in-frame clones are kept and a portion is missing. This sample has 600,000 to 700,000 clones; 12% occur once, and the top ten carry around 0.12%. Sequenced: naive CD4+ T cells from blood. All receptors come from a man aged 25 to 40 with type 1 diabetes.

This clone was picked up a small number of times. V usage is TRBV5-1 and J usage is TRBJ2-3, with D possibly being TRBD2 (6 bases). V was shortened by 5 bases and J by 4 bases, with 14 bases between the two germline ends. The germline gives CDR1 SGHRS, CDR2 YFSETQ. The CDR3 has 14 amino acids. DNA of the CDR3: TGCGCCAGCAGTCGGAGGCGGGGCGCAGATACGCAGTATTTT. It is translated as CASSRRRGADTQYF.

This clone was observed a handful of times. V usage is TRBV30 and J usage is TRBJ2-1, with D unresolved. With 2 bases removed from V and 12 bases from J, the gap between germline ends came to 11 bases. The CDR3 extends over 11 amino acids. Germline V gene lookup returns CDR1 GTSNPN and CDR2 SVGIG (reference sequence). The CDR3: CAWSSRLGQFF. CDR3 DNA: TGTGCCTGGAGTTCCCGCCTAGGGCAGTTCTTC.

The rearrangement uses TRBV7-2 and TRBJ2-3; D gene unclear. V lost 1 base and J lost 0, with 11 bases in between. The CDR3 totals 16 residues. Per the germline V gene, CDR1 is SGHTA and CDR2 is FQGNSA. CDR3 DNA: TGTGCCAGCAGCTTAGGGCCCCCGACTAGCACAGATACGCAGTATTTT. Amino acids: CASSLGPPTSTDTQYF.

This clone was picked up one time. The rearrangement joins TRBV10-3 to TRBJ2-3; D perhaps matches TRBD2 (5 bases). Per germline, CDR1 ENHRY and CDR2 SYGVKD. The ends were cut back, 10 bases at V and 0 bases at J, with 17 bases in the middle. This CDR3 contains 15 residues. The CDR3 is CASTDPGFSTDTQYF. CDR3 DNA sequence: TGTGCCAGCACCGACCCGGGGTTTAGCACAGATACGCAGTATTTT.

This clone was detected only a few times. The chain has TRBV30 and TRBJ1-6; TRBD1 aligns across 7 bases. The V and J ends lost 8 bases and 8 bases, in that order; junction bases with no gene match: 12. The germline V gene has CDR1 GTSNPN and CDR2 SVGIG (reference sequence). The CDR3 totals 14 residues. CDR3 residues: CAGNPRGWDSPLHF. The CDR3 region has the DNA TGTGCCGGCAACCCCAGGGGGTGGGATTCACCCCTCCACTTT.

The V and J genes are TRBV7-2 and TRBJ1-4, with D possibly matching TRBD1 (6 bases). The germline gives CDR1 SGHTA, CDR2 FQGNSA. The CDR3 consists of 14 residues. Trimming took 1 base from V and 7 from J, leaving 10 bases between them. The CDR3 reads CASSLGGAGEKLFF. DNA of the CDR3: TGTGCCAGCAGCTTAGGGGGGGCTGGTGAAAAACTGTTTTTT.

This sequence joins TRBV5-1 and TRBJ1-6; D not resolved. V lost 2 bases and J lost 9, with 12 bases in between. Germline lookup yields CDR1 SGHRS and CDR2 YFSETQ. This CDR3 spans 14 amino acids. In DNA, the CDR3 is TGCGCCAGCAGCTTAGCCCAGGATCGTTCACCCCTCCACTTT. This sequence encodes CASSLAQDRSPLHF.

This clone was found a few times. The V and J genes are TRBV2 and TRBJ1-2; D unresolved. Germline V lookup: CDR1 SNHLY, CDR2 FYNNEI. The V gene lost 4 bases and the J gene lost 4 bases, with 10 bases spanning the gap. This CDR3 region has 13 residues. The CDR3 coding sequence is TGTGCCAGCAGTGTCGCGGCTCTCTATGGCTACACCTTC. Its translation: CASSVAALYGYTF.

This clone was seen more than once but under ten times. The CDR3 DNA follows: TGTGCCAGCAGCGAGGGCTACAATGAGCAGTTCTTC. Amino acid sequence: CASSEGYNEQFF. The chain combines TRBV9 with TRBJ2-1; the D is unclear. Germline CDR1 is SGDLS and CDR2 is YYNGEE. The CDR3 is made up of 12 amino acids. V lost 3 bases to trimming and J lost 3 bases, with 4 bases between them.

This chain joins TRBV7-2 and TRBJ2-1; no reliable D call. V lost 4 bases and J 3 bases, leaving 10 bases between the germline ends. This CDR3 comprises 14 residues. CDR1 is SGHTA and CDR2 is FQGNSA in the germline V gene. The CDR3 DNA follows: TGTGCCAGCAGCTGGTCCGCTATCTACAATGAGCAGTTCTTC. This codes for CASSWSAIYNEQFF.

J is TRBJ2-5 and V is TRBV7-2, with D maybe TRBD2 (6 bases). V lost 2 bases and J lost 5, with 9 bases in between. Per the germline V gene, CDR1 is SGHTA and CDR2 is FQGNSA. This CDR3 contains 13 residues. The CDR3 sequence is CASSLSSEETQYF. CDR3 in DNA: TGTGCCAGCAGCTTATCTAGCGAGGAGACCCAGTACTTC.

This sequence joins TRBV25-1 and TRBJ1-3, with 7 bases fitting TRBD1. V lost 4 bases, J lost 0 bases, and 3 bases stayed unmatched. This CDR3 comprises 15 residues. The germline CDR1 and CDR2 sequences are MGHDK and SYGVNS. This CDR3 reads CASSADRASGNTIYF. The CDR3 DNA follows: TGTGCCAGCAGTGCCGACAGGGCCTCTGGAAACACCATATATTTT.

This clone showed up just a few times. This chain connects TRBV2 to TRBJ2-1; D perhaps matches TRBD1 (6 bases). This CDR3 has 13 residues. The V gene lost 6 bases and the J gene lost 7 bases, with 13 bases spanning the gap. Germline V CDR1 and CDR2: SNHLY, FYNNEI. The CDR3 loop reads CASRAGTFNEQFF. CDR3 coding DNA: TGTGCCAGCAGGGCCGGGACATTTAATGAGCAGTTCTTC. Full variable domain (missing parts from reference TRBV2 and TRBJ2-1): EPEVTQTPSHQVTQMGQEVILRCVPISNHLYFYWYRQILGQKVEFLVSFYNNEISEKSEIFDDQFSVERPDGSNFTLKIRSTKLEDSAMYFCASRAGTFNEQFFGPGTRLTVL.

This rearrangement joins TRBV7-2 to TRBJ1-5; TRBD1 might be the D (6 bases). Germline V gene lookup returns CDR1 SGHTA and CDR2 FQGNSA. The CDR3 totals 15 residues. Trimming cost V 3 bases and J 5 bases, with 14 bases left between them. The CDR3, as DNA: TGTGCCAGCAGCTTTAGCGCGGGGGGGCATCAGCCCCAGCATTTT. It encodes CASSFSAGGHQPQHF.

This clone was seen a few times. The CDR3 sequence: CASGDQPQHF. In DNA form, the CDR3 reads TGTGCCAGCGGGGATCAGCCCCAGCATTTT. V gene TRBV27 combines with J gene TRBJ1-5; D not certain. The V end was cut by 8 bases, the J end by 5 bases, with 4 bases between. Germline-derived CDR1 and CDR2 are MNHEY and SMNVEV (reference sequence). CDR3 length: 10 residues.

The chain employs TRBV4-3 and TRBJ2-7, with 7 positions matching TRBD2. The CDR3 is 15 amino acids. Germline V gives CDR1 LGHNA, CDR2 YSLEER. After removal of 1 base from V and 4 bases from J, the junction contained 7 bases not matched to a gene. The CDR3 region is CASSQGTVGGYEQYF. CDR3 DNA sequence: TGCGCCAGCAGCCAAGGGACGGTGGGAGGGTACGAGCAGTACTTC.

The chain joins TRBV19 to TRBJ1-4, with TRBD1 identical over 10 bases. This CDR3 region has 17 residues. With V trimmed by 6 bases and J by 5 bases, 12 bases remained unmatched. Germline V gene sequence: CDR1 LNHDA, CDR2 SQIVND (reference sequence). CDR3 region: CASSSGTGVPGNEKLFF. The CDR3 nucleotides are TGTGCCAGTAGCTCCGGGACAGGGGTCCCCGGGAATGAAAAACTGTTTTTT.

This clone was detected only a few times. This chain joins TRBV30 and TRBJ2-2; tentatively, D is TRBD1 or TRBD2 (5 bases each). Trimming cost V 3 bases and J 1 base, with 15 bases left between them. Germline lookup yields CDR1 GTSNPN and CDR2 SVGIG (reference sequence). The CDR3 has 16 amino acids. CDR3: CAWSLFRDGNTGELFF. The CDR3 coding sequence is TGTGCCTGGAGCCTTTTCCGGGACGGGAACACCGGGGAGCTGTTTTTT.

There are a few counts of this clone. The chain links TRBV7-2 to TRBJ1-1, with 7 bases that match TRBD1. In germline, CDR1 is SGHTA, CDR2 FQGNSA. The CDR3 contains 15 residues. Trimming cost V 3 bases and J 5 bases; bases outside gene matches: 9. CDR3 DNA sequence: TGTGCCAGCAGCTTGGACAGGCCGGCGGTTACTGAAGCTTTCTTT. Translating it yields CASSLDRPAVTEAFF.

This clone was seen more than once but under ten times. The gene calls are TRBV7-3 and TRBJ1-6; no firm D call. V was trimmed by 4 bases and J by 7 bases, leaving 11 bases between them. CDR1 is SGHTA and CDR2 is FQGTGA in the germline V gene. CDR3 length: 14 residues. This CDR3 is CASSSGSGNSPLHF. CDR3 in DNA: TGTGCCAGCAGCTCTGGAAGCGGCAATTCACCCCTCCACTTT. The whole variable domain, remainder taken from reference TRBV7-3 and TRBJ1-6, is GAGVSQTPSNKVTEKGKYVELRCDPISGHTALYWYRQSLGQGPEFLIYFQGTGAADDSGLPNDRFFAVRPEGSVSTLKIQRTERGDSAVYLCASSSGSGNSPLHFGNGTRLTVT.

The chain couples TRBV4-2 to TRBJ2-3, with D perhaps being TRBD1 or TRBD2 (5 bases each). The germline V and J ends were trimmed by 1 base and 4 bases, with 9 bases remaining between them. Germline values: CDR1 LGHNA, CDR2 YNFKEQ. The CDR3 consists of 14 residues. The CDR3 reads CASSQVRGADTQYF. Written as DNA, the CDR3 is TGTGCCAGCAGCCAAGTAAGAGGGGCAGATACGCAGTATTTT.

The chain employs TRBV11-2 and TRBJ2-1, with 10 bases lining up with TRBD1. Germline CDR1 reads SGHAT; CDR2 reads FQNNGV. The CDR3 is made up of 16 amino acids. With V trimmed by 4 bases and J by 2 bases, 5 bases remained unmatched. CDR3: CASSSQGQGAYNEQFF. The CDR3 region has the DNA TGTGCCAGCAGCTCCCAAGGACAGGGGGCCTACAATGAGCAGTTCTTC.

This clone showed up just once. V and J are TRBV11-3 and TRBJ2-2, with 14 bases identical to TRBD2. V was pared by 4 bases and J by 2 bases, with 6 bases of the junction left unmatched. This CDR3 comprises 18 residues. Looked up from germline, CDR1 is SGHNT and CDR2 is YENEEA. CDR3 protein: CASSSHGTSGGNTGELFF. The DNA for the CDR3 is TGTGCCAGCAGCTCCCACGGGACTAGCGGGGGAAACACCGGGGAGCTGTTTTTT. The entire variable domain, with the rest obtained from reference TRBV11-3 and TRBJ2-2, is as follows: EAGVVQSPRYKIIEKKQPVAFWCNPISGHNTLYWYLQNLGQGPELLIRYENEEAVDDSQLPKDRFSAERLKGVDSTLKIQPAELGDSAVYLCASSSHGTSGGNTGELFFGEGSRLTVL.

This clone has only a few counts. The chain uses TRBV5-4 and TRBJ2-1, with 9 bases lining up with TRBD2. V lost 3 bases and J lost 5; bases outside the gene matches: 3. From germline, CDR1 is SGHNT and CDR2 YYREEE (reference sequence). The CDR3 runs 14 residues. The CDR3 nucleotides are TGTGCCAGCAGCTCGGGACTAGCTGACAATGAGCAGTTCTTC. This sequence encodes CASSSGLADNEQFF.

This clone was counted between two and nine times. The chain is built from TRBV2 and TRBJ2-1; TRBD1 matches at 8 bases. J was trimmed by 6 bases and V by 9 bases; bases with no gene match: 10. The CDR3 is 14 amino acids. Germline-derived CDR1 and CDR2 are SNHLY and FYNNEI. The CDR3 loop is CASTYGTGANEQFF. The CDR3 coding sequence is TGTGCCAGTACTTACGGGACAGGCGCCAATGAGCAGTTCTTC.

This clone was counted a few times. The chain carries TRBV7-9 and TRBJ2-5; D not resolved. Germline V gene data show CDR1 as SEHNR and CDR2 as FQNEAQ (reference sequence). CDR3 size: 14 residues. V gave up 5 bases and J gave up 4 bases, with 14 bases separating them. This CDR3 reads CASSKDVGGETQYF. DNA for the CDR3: TGTGCCAGCAGCAAGGACGTCGGTGGAGAGACCCAGTACTTC.